The entry below gives a single T cell receptor (beta chain) sequence along with its context. This entry belongs to a study of control samples from healthy donors and cancer patients. With 2 bases removed from V and 2 bases from J, the gap between germline ends came to 2 bases. Germline V gene data show CDR1 as MNHEY and CDR2 as SVGEGT. The CDR3 covers 12 residues. Here immunoSEQ multiplex PCR was the method, and the copy in TCRdb shows in-frame clones only, minus some. The sample includes under 200,000 clones, 91% of them seen just once. The chain uses TRBV6-2 or TRBV6-3 and TRBJ2-3; D is unclear. The sample comprised blood. This clonotype was obtained from a woman between 25 and 40 years old in good health. As DNA, the CDR3 is TGTGCCAGCAGTTACAACACAGATACGCAGTATTTT. Translated: CASSYNTDTQYF.